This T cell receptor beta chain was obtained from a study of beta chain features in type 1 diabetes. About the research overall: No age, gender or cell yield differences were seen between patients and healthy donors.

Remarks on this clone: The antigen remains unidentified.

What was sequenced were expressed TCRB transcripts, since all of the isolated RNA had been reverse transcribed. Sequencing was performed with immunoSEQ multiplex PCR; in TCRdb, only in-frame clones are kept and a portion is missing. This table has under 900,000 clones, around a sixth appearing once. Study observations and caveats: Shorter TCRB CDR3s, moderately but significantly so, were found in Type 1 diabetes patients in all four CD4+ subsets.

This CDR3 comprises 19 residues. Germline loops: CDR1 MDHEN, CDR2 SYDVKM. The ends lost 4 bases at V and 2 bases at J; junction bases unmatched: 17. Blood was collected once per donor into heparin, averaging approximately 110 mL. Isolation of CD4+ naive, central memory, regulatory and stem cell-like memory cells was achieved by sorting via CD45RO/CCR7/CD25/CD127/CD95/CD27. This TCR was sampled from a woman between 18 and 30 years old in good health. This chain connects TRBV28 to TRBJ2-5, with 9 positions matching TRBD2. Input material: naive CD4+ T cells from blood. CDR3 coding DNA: TGTGCCAGCAGTTCCCTATTCCCGCTGGCGGGAGGGGGGCAAGAGACCCAGTACTTC. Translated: CASSSLFPLAGGGQETQYF.